This T cell receptor (beta chain) is drawn from a study of T cell clonotyping in hematopoietic cell transplantation (dated by TCRdb to the early 2020s). With regard to the full study: Recipient samples taken before transplant were collected after cytoreduction. The study collected 110 to 150 blood samples from 35 consecutive transplant recipients and their related donors. Patient recruitment ran from 2015 to early 2017, and follow-up continued until late 2020 or death.

The intended sense of this specimen's time point label: recipient sample about 28 days before transplant, after cytoreduction. Blood samples were obtained from recipients approximately 28 days before transplant and at days 30, 100 and 180 after transplant. Nuclei Lysis Solution was used to extract genomic DNA from fresh or cryopreserved unfractionated peripheral blood mononuclear cells. TCR beta CDR3 regions were amplified from genomic DNA with the immunoSEQ assay, a bias-controlled multiplex PCR using V- and J-specific primers. A proprietary barcode and Illumina adapter sequences were added to the CDR3 amplicons in a second PCR step. CDR3 libraries were sequenced on an Illumina MiSeq instrument. Per the source publication's procedure: Export and quality control were performed with immunoSEQ Analyzer 3.0, and downstream analyses were performed with R Bioconductor and Immunarch. Only productive rearrangements in the normalized downsampled data set went into calculating the repertoire metrics. Pathologically expanded clonotypes were defined as those larger than 5 templates in the normalized cohort. The Inverse Simpson Index served as the measure of repertoire diversity. To capture all clonotypes, the CMV-specificity analyses were run on the non-normalized data set. The source is immuneACCESS, and TCRdb retained only in-frame sequences with V and J called. Part of the clones is not carried over; for the studies checked, unresolved V genes explain less than half of this, and the remainder is unexplained. Clone size and V and J calls were adopted from that table, with D and trimming inferred from the DNA. For this sample the table gives about 27,000 clones, of which around 70% were detected only once. Clones ranked in the top ten supply around 6.3% of the sample.

To note about this clone: The antigen it binds to is not known. There are no base qualities to consult, and no much larger clone falls within one base.

Beyond this particular receptor, the publication reports: Broader TCR repertoire diversity after transplant was predicted by Inverse Simpson Index values from donors and from recipients before transplant. Recipient repertoires showed only a small fraction of overlap with donor repertoires, and over 97% appeared de novo at the given depth. Sample size was limited, and cells were not sorted, so CD4 and CD8 repertoire contributions could not be separated. Recipient TCR diversity fell after transplant, with pathologically expanded clonotypes rising progressively from day 30 to day 180.

The clonotype comes from a man in his forties or fifties with myelodysplastic syndrome. Some clones in this sample may be carry-over from other donors' samples. The source material was peripheral blood mononuclear cells, sampled before stem cell transplant.

The CDR3 has the sequence CASSQVVGANYGYTF. The nucleotide sequence is TGCGCCAGCAGCCAAGTGGTCGGAGCTAACTATGGCTACACCTTC. The rearranged segments are TRBV4-3 and TRBJ1-2; the D gene lacks a confident call. The CDR1 and CDR2 encoded by the germline V gene are LGHNA and YSLEER. Deletion took 1 base off V and 0 bases off J, with a span of 9 bases between the germline ends. The CDR3 goes from the cysteine to the phenylalanine over 15 residues. Here the CDR3 DNA is all that survives: 45 bases in frame from base 1.